These T cell receptor beta chains were read from a single sample in a study of cytomegalovirus exposure and HLA in healthy donors. Assay: immunoSEQ multiplex PCR; the TCRdb copy retains only in-frame clones and omits some. Here the sample spans about 21,000 clones, around 97% being singletons. Sequencing was performed on PBMCs. These TCRs come from a young man in good health and CMV-seropositive. Both conserved end residues are part of each CDR3. The D gene is left open where the match is weak. Only part of the rows carry a size: once, few, many, or a class if the clone is expanded.

v_gene	abundance	d_gene	j_gene	CDR3aa	CDR3nt
TRBV6-1	NA	TRBD2	TRBJ2-7	CASSERHAGGYEQYF	TGTGCCAGCAGTGAACGCCACGCGGGAGGATACGAGCAGTACTTC
TRBV28	NA	TRBD1	TRBJ2-3	CASSLDRNTDRVTDTQYF	TGTGCCAGCAGTTTGGATAGAAACACGGACAGGGTCACAGATACGCAGTATTTT
TRBV19	NA	NA	TRBJ1-1	CASSPAGATDTEAFF	TGTGCCAGTAGTCCGGCAGGGGCAACGGACACTGAAGCTTTCTTT
TRBV30	NA	TRBD1	TRBJ1-4	CAWSLPGTGGEKLFF	TGTGCCTGGAGCCTGCCCGGGACAGGGGGTGAAAAACTGTTTTTT
TRBV30	NA	TRBD1	TRBJ1-1	CAWSTGGGGRAFF	TGTGCCTGGTCGACAGGGGGAGGGGGCAGAGCTTTCTTT
TRBV10-1	NA	NA	TRBJ1-2	CASSADRLGAGGYTF	TGCGCCAGCTCCGCCGACCGATTAGGGGCAGGGGGCTACACCTTC
TRBV11-2	NA	NA	TRBJ2-3	CASSLYPGWEGTDTQYF	TGTGCCAGCAGCTTATATCCGGGATGGGAGGGCACAGATACGCAGTATTTT
TRBV28	NA	NA	TRBJ1-2	CASSLTGSSGYTF	TGTGCCAGCAGCTTGACAGGTTCGAGTGGCTACACCTTC
TRBV27	NA	NA	TRBJ1-5	CASSLTAVKGPQHF	TGTGCCAGCAGTCTCACAGCGGTGAAGGGGCCCCAGCATTTT
TRBV28	NA	TRBD2	TRBJ2-7	CASRPSTSGSSYEQYF	TGTGCCAGCAGACCGAGTACTAGCGGGAGCTCCTACGAGCAGTACTTC
TRBV5-1	once	NA	TRBJ1-5	CASSFGQSNQPQHF	TGCGCCAGCAGCTTTGGACAGAGCAATCAGCCCCAGCATTTT
TRBV29-1	NA	NA	TRBJ1-2	CSVVGEGAYGYTF	TGCAGCGTTGTTGGGGAGGGCGCCTATGGCTACACCTTC
TRBV14	NA	NA	TRBJ2-1	CASSQGLARRRFF	TGTGCCAGCAGCCAGGGCCTGGCGCGCCGAAGGTTCTTC
TRBV18	NA	TRBD1	TRBJ2-7	CASSPGTGAYEQYF	TGTGCCAGCTCACCGGGGACAGGGGCCTACGAGCAGTACTTC
TRBV11-3	NA	NA	TRBJ2-3	CASSNAFGGLGDTQYF	TGTGCCAGCAGCAACGCATTCGGGGGATTAGGCGATACGCAGTATTTT
TRBV5-1	once	NA	TRBJ1-2	CASVSPDYGYTF	TGCGCCAGCGTATCTCCAGACTATGGCTACACCTTC
TRBV7-8	NA	NA	TRBJ2-7	CASSLGGIEQYF	TGTGCCAGCAGCTTAGGAGGTATCGAGCAGTACTTC
TRBV7-8	NA	NA	TRBJ2-7	CATKGLRSSYEQYF	TGTGCCACCAAAGGACTGAGGAGCTCCTACGAGCAGTACTTC
TRBV28	NA	NA	TRBJ2-2	CASSPRANTGELFF	TGTGCCAGCAGCCCGAGGGCTAACACCGGGGAGCTGTTTTTT
TRBV2	once	TRBD1	TRBJ2-3	CASTKTGITDTQYF	TGTGCCAGCACGAAGACAGGGATCACAGATACGCAGTATTTT
TRBV7-2	NA	NA	TRBJ2-7	CASTGSSYEQYF	TGTGCCAGCACAGGTAGCTCCTACGAGCAGTACTTC
TRBV6-1	NA	NA	TRBJ2-5	CASSSPGLETQYF	TGTGCCAGCAGCAGCCCTGGGCTAGAGACCCAGTACTTC
TRBV18	NA	NA	TRBJ2-1	CASSPTTSSYNEQFF	TGTGCCAGCTCACCCACAACTAGCTCCTACAATGAGCAGTTCTTC
TRBV27	NA	TRBD2	TRBJ2-7	CASSLSGTATRRYF	TGTGCCAGCAGTTTAAGCGGGACCGCTACCCGGAGGTACTTC
TRBV6-5	NA	NA	TRBJ1-2	CASSYSSPGHIGGYTF	TGTGCCAGCAGTTACTCGTCCCCCGGACATATTGGAGGCTACACCTTC
TRBV27	NA	TRBD1	TRBJ1-3	CASRPTGAAGNTIYF	TGTGCCAGCAGACCGACAGGGGCCGCTGGAAACACCATATATTTT
TRBV27	NA	NA	TRBJ1-2	CASSLLGSYYGYTF	TGTGCCAGCAGTTTATTGGGCAGCTACTATGGCTACACCTTC
TRBV28	NA	NA	TRBJ1-2	CASKESNYGYTF	TGTGCCAGCAAGGAGAGCAACTATGGCTACACCTTC
TRBV6-5	NA	NA	TRBJ2-7	CASSRTSYEQYF	TGTGCCAGCAGCCGGACTTCCTACGAGCAGTACTTC
TRBV6-5	NA	TRBD1	TRBJ2-4	CASRPGTERNIQYF	TGTGCCAGCAGACCCGGGACAGAGAGGAACATTCAGTACTTC
TRBV28	NA	NA	TRBJ1-5	CASGNRPDQPQHF	TGTGCCAGCGGAAACAGGCCAGATCAGCCCCAGCATTTT
TRBV4-1	NA	TRBD2	TRBJ2-2	CASSRGLAATNTGELFF	TGCGCCAGCAGTCGGGGACTAGCGGCTACGAACACCGGGGAGCTGTTTTTT
TRBV29-1	once	TRBD2	TRBJ2-7	CSGTAPGASGRSTYEQYF	TGCAGCGGTACGGCACCTGGAGCAAGCGGGAGGTCTACCTACGAGCAGTACTTC
TRBV2	NA	TRBD1	TRBJ2-7	CASKPGQGAGPRPYEQYF	TGTGCCAGCAAGCCGGGACAGGGGGCCGGACCGAGACCCTACGAGCAGTACTTC
TRBV28	NA	NA	TRBJ1-1	CASSLGGAVNTEAFF	TGTGCCAGCAGTTTAGGTGGGGCAGTGAACACTGAAGCTTTCTTT
TRBV7-2	NA	TRBD1	TRBJ2-3	CASSLRDSLTDTQYF	TGTGCCAGCAGCCTCCGGGACAGCCTCACAGATACGCAGTATTTT
TRBV29-1	NA	NA	TRBJ2-1	CSVLSELHPNEQFF	TGCAGCGTTTTATCGGAGCTACACCCAAATGAGCAGTTCTTC
TRBV10-3	NA	TRBD2	TRBJ2-7	CAISEPPGTSGAYEQYF	TGTGCCATCAGTGAGCCCCCCGGGACTAGCGGGGCCTACGAGCAGTACTTC
TRBV4-3	NA	NA	TRBJ2-2	CASSQDAGQELFF	TGCGCCAGCAGCCAAGATGCGGGCCAGGAGCTGTTTTTT
TRBV6-1	NA	TRBD2	TRBJ2-7	CASSLRLAGVEQYF	TGTGCCAGCAGTCTACGACTAGCGGGAGTCGAGCAGTACTTC
TRBV6-5	NA	NA	TRBJ2-7	CASSYSERGAYEQYF	TGTGCCAGCAGTTACTCGGAACGGGGAGCCTACGAGCAGTACTTC
TRBV11-2	NA	TRBD2	TRBJ2-7	CASSLRAGVNEQYF	TGTGCCAGCAGCTTACGAGCGGGAGTAAACGAGCAGTACTTC
TRBV9	NA	NA	TRBJ2-5	CASSVDPLQETQYF	TGTGCCAGCAGCGTAGATCCTTTACAAGAGACCCAGTACTTC
TRBV9	NA	TRBD1	TRBJ2-5	CASSVGTVQETQYF	TGTGCCAGCAGCGTGGGGACAGTCCAAGAGACCCAGTACTTC
TRBV19	NA	TRBD1	TRBJ1-4	CATRQGTPKNEKLFF	TGTGCCACCAGACAGGGGACGCCCAAAAATGAAAAACTGTTTTTT
TRBV13	once	TRBD1	TRBJ2-6	CASSPDRAGSLTF	TGTGCCAGCAGCCCGGACAGGGCCGGTTCCCTGACTTTC
TRBV18	NA	NA	TRBJ2-5	CASSQVTGSQTQYF	TGTGCCAGCTCACAAGTAACAGGAAGCCAGACCCAGTACTTC
TRBV5-1	NA	TRBD1	TRBJ2-4	CASSLLQGAKNIQYF	TGCGCCAGCAGCCTACTACAGGGGGCGAAAAACATTCAGTACTTC